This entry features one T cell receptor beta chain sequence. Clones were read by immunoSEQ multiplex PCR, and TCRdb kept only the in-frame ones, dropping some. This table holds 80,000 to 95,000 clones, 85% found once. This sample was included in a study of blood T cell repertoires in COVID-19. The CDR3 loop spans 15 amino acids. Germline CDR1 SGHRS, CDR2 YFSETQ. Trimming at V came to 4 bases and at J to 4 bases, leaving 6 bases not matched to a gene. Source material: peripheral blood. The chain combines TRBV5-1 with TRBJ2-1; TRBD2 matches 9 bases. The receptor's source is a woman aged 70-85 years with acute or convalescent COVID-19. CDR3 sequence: CASSETTSGYNEQFF. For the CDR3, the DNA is TGCGCCAGCAGCGAGACGACTAGCGGTTACAATGAGCAGTTCTTC.